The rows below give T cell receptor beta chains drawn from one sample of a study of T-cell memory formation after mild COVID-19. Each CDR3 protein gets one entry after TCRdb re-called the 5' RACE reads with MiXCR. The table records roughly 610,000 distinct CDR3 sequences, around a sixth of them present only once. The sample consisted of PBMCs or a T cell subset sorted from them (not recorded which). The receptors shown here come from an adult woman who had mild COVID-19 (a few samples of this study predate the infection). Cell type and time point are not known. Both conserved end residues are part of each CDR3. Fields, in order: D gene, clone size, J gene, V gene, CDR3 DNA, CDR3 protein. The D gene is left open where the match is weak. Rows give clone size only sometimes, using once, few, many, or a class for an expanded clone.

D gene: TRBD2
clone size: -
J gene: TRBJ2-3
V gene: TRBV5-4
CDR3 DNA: TGTGCCAGCAGATACGGGACTAGCGGGGGGCAAGATACGCAGTATTTT
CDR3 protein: CASRYGTSGGQDTQYF

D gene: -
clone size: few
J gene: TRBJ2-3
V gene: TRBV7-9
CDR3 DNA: TGTGCCAGCAGCCCCCCCCATGGACGCACAGATACGCAGTATTTT
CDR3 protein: CASSPPHGRTDTQYF

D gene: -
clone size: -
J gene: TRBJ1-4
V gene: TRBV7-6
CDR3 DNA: TGTGCCAGCAGCTTAGGGGGGACCCGGGGGCTCAATGAAAAACTGTTTTTT
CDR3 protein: CASSLGGTRGLNEKLFF

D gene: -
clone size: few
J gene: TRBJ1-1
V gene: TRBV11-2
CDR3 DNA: TGTGCCAGCAGCTTAGATATCAGCACTGAAGCTTTCTTT
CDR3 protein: CASSLDISTEAFF

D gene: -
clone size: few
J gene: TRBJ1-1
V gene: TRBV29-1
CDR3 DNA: TGCAGCGTTCCTGGGGGCACTGAAGCTTTCTTT
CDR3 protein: CSVPGGTEAFF

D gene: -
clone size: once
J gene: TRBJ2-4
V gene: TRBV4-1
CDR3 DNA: TGCGCCAGCAGCCAATGGACACCCCTTGGGGTAGCCAAAAACATTCAGTACTTC
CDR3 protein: CASSQWTPLGVAKNIQYF

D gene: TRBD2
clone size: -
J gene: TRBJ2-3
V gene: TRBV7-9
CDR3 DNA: TGTGCCAGCAGCTTAGATGGTGGACTAGCGGGGGGCACAGATACGCAGTATTTT
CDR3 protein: CASSLDGGLAGGTDTQYF

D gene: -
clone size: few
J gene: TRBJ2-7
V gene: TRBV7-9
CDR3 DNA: TGTGCCAGCAGCTTGGTTGCCGCCGAGCAGTACTTC
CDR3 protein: CASSLVAAEQYF

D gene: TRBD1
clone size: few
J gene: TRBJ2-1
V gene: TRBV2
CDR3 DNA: TGTGCCAGCAGTAACCGGGACAGGGGCAATGAGCAGTTCTTC
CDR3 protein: CASSNRDRGNEQFF

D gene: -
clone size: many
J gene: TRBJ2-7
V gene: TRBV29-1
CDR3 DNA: TGCAGCGTCATATGGACAGCCAGGAGCTCCTACGAGCAGTACTTC
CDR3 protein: CSVIWTARSSYEQYF

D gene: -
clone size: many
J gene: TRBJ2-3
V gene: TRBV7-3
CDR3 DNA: TGTGCCAGCAGCGTGGACACAGATACGCAGTATTTT
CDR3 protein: CASSVDTDTQYF

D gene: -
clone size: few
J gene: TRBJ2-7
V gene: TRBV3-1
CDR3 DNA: TGTGCCAGCAGCCGGACATCAGGCGCGAGATCGTACGAGCAGTACTTC
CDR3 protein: CASSRTSGARSYEQYF

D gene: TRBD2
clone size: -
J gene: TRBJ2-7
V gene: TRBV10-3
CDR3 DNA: TGTGGCAGTAGCGGGAGCTCCTACGAGCAGTACTTC
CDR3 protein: CGSSGSSYEQYF

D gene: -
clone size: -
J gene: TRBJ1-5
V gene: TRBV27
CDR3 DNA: TGTGCCAGCAGTTTTGGCGGGGTCGGTCAGCCCCAGCATTTT
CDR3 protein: CASSFGGVGQPQHF

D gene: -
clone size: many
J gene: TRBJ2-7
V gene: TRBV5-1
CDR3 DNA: TGCGCCAGCAGCGTGGAGGGGGCGGCCTACGAGCAGTACTTC
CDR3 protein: CASSVEGAAYEQYF

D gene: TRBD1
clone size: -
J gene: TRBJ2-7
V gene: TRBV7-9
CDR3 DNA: TGTGCCAGCAGCATAAGTTCCGGGACAGAGACCTACGAGCAGTACTTC
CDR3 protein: CASSISSGTETYEQYF

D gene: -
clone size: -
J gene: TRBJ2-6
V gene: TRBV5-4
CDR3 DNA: TGTGCCAGCAGCCCCCGGGACATCTCTGGGGCCAACGTCCTGACTTTC
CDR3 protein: CASSPRDISGANVLTF

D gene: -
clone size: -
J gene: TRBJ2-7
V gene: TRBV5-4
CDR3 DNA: TGTGCCAGCAGCTTGAAATACGGGGTCCACGAGCAGTACTTC
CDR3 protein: CASSLKYGVHEQYF

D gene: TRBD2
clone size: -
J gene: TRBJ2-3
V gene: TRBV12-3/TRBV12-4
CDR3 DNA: TGTGCCAGCAGTTTAGGTACTCGTGGGGTGGCTAGCGGGAGGCTCAGCACAGATACGCAGTATTTT
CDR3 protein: CASSLGTRGVASGRLSTDTQYF

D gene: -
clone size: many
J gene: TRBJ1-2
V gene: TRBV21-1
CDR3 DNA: TGTGCCAGCAGCAACTCCCAAGTTGAAAACTATGGCTACACCTTC
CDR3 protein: CASSNSQVENYGYTF

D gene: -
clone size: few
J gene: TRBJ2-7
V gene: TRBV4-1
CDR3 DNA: TGCGCCAGCAGCCAAGTCTCCAGCTCCTACGAGCAGTACTTC
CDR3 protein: CASSQVSSSYEQYF

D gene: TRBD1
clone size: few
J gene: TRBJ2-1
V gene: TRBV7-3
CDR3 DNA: TGTGCCACCCCGCCTAAACAGGGGGCCGATGAGCAGTTCTTC
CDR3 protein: CATPPKQGADEQFF

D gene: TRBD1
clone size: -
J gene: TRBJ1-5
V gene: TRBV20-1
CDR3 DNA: TGCAGTGCCACTACTTTAAGGGACAGCAGCCTAGGAAGCAATCAGCCCCAGCATTTT
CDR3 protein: CSATTLRDSSLGSNQPQHF

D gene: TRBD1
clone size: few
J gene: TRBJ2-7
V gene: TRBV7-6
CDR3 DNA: TGTGCCAGCAGCTCCTGGACAGGGGCCTACGAGCAGTACTTC
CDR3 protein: CASSSWTGAYEQYF

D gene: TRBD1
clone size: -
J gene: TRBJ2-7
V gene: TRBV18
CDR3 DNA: TGTGCCAGCTCACCGTGGGACAGGGGCTACGAGCAGTACTTC
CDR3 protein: CASSPWDRGYEQYF

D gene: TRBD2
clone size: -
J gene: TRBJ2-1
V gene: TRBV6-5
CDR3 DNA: TGTGCCAGCAGCCTCAAAGTGACTAGCGGGGGGATCTTTACTGTCCATGAGCAGTTCTTC
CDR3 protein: CASSLKVTSGGIFTVHEQFF

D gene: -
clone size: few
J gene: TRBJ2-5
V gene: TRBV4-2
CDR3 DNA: TGTGCCAGCAGCCAAGCCGAGGGGCTAGCTAGACAAGAGACCCAGTACTTC
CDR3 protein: CASSQAEGLARQETQYF

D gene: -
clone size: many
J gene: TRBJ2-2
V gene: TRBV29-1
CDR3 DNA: TGCAGCGTTCGAAAGGGGACAAACACCGGGGAGCTGTTTTTT
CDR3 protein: CSVRKGTNTGELFF

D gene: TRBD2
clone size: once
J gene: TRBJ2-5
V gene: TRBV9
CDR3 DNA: TGTGCCAGCAGCGCGCTAGCGGGGGGCCATAAGCGGGAGACCCAGTACTTC
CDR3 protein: CASSALAGGHKRETQYF

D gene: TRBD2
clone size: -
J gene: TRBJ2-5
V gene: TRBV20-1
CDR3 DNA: TGCAGTGCTAGAGGAAGAGCGGGGCGAGAGACCCAGTACTTC
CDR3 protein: CSARGRAGRETQYF

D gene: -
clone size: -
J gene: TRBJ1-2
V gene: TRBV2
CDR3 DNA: TGTGCCAGCAGTGAAGTTAGCGCCGTGGGGGGCTACACCTTC
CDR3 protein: CASSEVSAVGGYTF

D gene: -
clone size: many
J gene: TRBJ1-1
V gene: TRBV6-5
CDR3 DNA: TGTGCCAGCAGTTACGGGGAGTCTATCACTGAAGCTTTCTTT
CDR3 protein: CASSYGESITEAFF

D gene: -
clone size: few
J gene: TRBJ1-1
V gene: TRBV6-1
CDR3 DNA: TGTGCCAGCCATAATAGGGGGGCGACGAACACTGAAGCTTTCTTT
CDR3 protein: CASHNRGATNTEAFF

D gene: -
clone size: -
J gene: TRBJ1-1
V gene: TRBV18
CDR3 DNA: TGTGCCAGCTCAACATCGGGAGCCTTTAACACTGAAGCTTTCTTT
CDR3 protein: CASSTSGAFNTEAFF

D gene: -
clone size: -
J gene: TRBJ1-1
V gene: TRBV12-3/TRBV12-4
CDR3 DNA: TGTGCCAGCAGTTTAGGGGGTTGGGGAGTCGGAGCTTTCTTT
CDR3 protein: CASSLGGWGVGAFF

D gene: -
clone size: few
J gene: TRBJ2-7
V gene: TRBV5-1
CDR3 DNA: TGCGCCAGCAGCTTGGACGACAGAGACTACGAGCAGTACTTC
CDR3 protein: CASSLDDRDYEQYF

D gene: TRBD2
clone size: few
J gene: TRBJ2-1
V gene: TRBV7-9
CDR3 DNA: TGTGCCAGCAGCGAAACTAGCGGGAGGTCCTACAATGAGCAGTTCTTC
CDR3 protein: CASSETSGRSYNEQFF

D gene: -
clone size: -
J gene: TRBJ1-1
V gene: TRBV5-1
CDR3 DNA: TGCGCCAGCGGGGGAGGAAAGAGAAACACTGAAGCTTTCTTT
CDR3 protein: CASGGGKRNTEAFF

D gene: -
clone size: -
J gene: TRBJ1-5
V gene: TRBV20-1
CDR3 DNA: TGCAGTGCTAGAGGAGGGGACGATCCCCAGCATTTT
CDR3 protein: CSARGGDDPQHF

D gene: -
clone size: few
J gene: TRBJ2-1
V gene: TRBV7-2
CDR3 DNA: TGTGCCAGCAGCTTTGACAGGAGGTCCTACAATGAGCAGTTCTTC
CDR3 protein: CASSFDRRSYNEQFF

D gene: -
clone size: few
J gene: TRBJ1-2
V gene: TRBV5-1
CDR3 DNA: TGCGCCAGCAGCTTGTTTGGGGACCTCGGAGCCTATGGCTACACCTTC
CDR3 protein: CASSLFGDLGAYGYTF

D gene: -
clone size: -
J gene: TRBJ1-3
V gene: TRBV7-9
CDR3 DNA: TGTGCCAGCAGCCTAGGTGTCTCTGGAAACACCATATATTTT
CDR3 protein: CASSLGVSGNTIYF

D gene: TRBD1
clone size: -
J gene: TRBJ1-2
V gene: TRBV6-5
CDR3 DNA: TGTGCCAGCAGGACTCGTGACAGGGGCAACTATGGCTACACCTTC
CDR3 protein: CASRTRDRGNYGYTF

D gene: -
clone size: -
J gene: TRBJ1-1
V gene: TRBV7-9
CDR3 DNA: TGTGCCAGCAGCCTAAACAGGGAAGGAGACACTGAAGCTTTCTTT
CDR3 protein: CASSLNREGDTEAFF

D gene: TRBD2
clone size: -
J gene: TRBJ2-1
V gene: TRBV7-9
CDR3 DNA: TGTGCCAGCAGCTCCGGACTAGCGGGGGGGCGAATAGATGAGCAGTTCTTC
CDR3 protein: CASSSGLAGGRIDEQFF

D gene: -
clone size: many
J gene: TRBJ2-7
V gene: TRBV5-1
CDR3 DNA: TGCGCCAGCAGCTTGGGCCAGGGCGACGAGCAGTACTTC
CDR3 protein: CASSLGQGDEQYF

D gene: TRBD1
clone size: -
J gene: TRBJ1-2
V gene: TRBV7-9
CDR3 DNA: TGTGCCAGCAGCCCGGGACAGGGGAGGGTCGAGGGCTACACCTTC
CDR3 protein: CASSPGQGRVEGYTF

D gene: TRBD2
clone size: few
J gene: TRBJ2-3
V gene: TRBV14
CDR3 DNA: TGTGCCAGCAGCCATCCCCCCGCGGGGGTCACAGATACGCAGTATTTT
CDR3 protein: CASSHPPAGVTDTQYF

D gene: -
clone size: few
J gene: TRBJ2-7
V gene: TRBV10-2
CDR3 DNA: TGCGCCAGCAGTGAGTCAGGGATCGAGCAGTACTTC
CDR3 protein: CASSESGIEQYF

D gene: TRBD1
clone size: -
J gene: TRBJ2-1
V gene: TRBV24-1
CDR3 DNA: TGTGCCACCAGTCCGGGACAGGGTTACAATGAGCAGTTCTTC
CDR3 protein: CATSPGQGYNEQFF

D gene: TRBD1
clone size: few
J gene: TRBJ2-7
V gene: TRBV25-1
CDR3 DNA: TGTGCCAGCAGTGAGAAGATGGGACAGGGTCCCCACGAGCAGTACTTC
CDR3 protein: CASSEKMGQGPHEQYF

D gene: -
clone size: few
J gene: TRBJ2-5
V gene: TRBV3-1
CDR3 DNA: TGTGCCAGCAGCCCGGCCCTCTTCGAGACCCAGTACTTC
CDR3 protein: CASSPALFETQYF